The 2 T cell receptor beta chains presented below share a single source sample, sequenced in a study of cytomegalovirus exposure and HLA in healthy donors. The PCR contained 60 Vbeta and 13 Jbeta primers. The data were produced by immunoSEQ multiplex PCR, yet TCRdb's version contains in-frame clones alone and is incomplete. The sample lists 150,000 or so clones, roughly 80% occurring once. The sequenced sample consisted of PBMCs. The receptor set was obtained from a man over 45 in good health and CMV-seropositive.

The chain recombines TRBV13 with TRBJ2-7; no firm D call. The CDR3 totals 12 residues. Germline loops: CDR1 PRHDT, CDR2 FYEKMQ (reference sequence). V lost 4 bases, J lost 3 bases, and 7 bases lay in between. In nucleotides, the CDR3 is TGTGCCAGCAGCTACTCAAGCTACGAGCAGTACTTC. Translating it yields CASSYSSYEQYF.

This clone has just a few counts. The chain employs TRBV4-1 and TRBJ2-7; 11 nucleotides line up with TRBD2. From germline, CDR1 is MGHRA and CDR2 YSYEKL. This CDR3 contains 19 residues. V shed 0 bases and J 4 bases; nucleotides not matched to a gene: 14. In nucleotides, the CDR3 is TGCGCCAGCAGCCAAGAGATAGTAGGGCGACTAGCGGGAAATTACGAGCAGTACTTC. Protein: CASSQEIVGRLAGNYEQYF.